Sequencing of this T cell receptor beta chain was carried out in a study of radiotherapy plus CTLA-4 blockade in lung cancer. At the level of the study: Objective responses were recorded in around 18% of patients, with disease control recorded in about 29%. Findings and limits, study-wide: Radiotherapy plus ipilimumab was followed by expansion in blood of tumor-derived TCR clones. Early shifts in blood T cell clones, with interferon-beta, reportedly predicted response best.

About this clone itself: Its specificity is unknown.

Some clones are missing from TCRdb's copy, which holds only in-frame ones; the method was immunoSEQ multiplex PCR. Of 95,000 to 150,000 clones in the sample, 90% were seen once. Focal radiation plus CTLA-4 blockade with ipilimumab was given to patients with chemo-refractory metastatic non-small-cell lung cancer. The CDR3 has 19 amino acids. V was clipped by 1 base and J by 3 bases; unmatched bases: 15. The germline V gene encodes CDR1 SGHVS and CDR2 FQNEAQ. The sample here was peripheral blood, taken from a patient treated with radiotherapy plus ipilimumab. This sequence originates from a human donor with non-small cell lung cancer that progressed on radiotherapy plus ipilimumab. The chain joins TRBV7-8 to TRBJ2-1, with 7 bases matching TRBD2. CDR3 nucleotide sequence: TGTGCCAGCAGCTTAGGGAGCCACCTAGCGGCCTCTATCTACAATGAGCAGTTCTTC. This translates into CASSLGSHLAASIYNEQFF. The full variable domain, its missing parts supplied by reference TRBV7-8 and TRBJ2-1, is GAGVSQSPRYKVAKRGQDVALRCDPISGHVSLFWYQQALGQGPEFLTYFQNEAQLDKSGLPSDRFFAERPEGSVSTLKIQRTQQEDSAVYLCASSLGSHLAASIYNEQFFGPGTRLTVL.